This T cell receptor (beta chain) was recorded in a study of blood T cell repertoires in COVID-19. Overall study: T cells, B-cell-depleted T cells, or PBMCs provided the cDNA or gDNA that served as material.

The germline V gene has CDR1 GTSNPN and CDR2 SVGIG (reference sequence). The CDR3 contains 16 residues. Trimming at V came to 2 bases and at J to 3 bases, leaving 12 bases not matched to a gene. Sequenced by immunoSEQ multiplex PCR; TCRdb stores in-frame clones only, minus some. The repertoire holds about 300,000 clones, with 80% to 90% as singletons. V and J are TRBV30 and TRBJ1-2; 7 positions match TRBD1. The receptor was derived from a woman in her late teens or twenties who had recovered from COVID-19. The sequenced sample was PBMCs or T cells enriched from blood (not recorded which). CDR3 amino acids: CAWSPWVQGGDYGYTF. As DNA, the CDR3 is TGTGCCTGGAGTCCTTGGGTCCAGGGGGGCGACTATGGCTACACCTTC.